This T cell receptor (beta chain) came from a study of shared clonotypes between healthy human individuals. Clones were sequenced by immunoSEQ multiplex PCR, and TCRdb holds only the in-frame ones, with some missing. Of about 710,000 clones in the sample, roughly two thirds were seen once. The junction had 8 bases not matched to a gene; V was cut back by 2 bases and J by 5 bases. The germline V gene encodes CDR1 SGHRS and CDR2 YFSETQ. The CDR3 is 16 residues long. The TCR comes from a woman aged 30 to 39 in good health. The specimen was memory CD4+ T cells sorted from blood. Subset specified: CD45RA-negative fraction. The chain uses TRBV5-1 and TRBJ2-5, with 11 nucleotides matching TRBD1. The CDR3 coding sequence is TGCGCCAGCAGCTTATGGACAGGGGGCGGTCGTGAGACCCAGTACTTC. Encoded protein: CASSLWTGGGRETQYF.